Below, 18 T cell receptor beta chains from the same sample are listed, as sequenced in a study of response to subunit inactivated influenza vaccine. TCRdb redid the calling of the RT-PCR reads with MiXCR, one entry per CDR3 protein. In the table there are 500,000 to 650,000 distinct CDR3 sequences, 6% to 9% of which are singletons. The starting material was PBMCs from blood, obtained less than 30 months after vaccination. Receptor source: a man between 50 and 69 years old who received an inactivated influenza vaccine.

The sample holds many counts of this clonotype. The CDR3 bases are TGTGCCAGCAGCCAAGAGGCAGGGGGAGGGTCTGGGGCCAACGTCCTGACTTTC. This sequence encodes CASSQEAGGGSGANVLTF. The rearrangement links TRBV4-2 to TRBJ2-6; D may be TRBD1 or TRBD2 (7 bases each). This CDR3 contains 18 residues. Per germline, CDR1 LGHNA and CDR2 YNFKEQ. The V and J ends lost 0 bases and 1 base respectively, with 13 bases between them.

This clonotype has more than one count but fewer than ten. This sequence joins TRBV20-1 and TRBJ2-5; 7 bases line up with TRBD2. V was pared by 3 bases and J by 1 base, with 8 bases of the junction left unmatched. The germline V gene encodes CDR1 DFQATT and CDR2 SNEGSKA (reference sequence). This CDR3 has 15 amino acids. CDR3 sequence: CSARGIAGLQETQYF. The CDR3 DNA reads as TGCAGTGCTAGGGGAATAGCGGGTCTCCAAGAGACCCAGTACTTC.

This clonotype showed up many times. The chain joins TRBV5-1 to TRBJ2-3; D is perhaps TRBD1 (6 bases). Trimming cost V 3 bases and J 0 bases, with 11 bases left between them. The CDR3 is 15 amino acids. Germline V gene sequence: CDR1 SGHRS, CDR2 YFSETQ. The CDR3 sequence is CASSSGTTSTDTQYF. In DNA form, the CDR3 reads TGCGCCAGCAGCTCGGGGACAACTAGCACAGATACGCAGTATTTT. Using reference TRBV5-1 and TRBJ2-3 for the parts outside the CDR3, the full variable domain is KAGVTQTPRYLIKTRGQQVTLSCSPISGHRSVSWYQQTPGQGLQFLFEYFSETQRNKGNFPGRFSGRQFSNSRSEMNVSTLELGDSALYLCASSSGTTSTDTQYFGPGTRLTVL.

The rearrangement uses TRBV4-2 and TRBJ1-5; TRBD1 is a possible D gene (5 bases). The CDR3 loop spans 15 amino acids. V was clipped by 2 bases and J by 4 bases, with 12 bases between them. Germline V gene lookup returns CDR1 LGHNA and CDR2 YNFKEQ. Written as DNA, the CDR3 is TGTGCCAGCAGCCAATACGGCGGGGGGAATCAGCCCCAGCATTTT. Encoded protein: CASSQYGGGNQPQHF.

This clonotype occurred a few times. This chain joins TRBV2 and TRBJ2-2, with D perhaps given as TRBD1 or TRBD2 (5 bases each). Germline loops: CDR1 SNHLY, CDR2 FYNNEI. V was trimmed by 5 bases and J by 6 bases, leaving 13 bases between them. The CDR3 is 14 amino acids. The CDR3 DNA is TGTGCCAGCAGTACGTCCGGGACCGCCGGGGAGCTGTTTTTT. Encoded protein: CASSTSGTAGELFF.

The CDR3 nucleotides read TGTGCCAGCAGAAAGAGTTCGGTGACTAATGAAAAACTGTTTTTT. This sequence encodes CASRKSSVTNEKLFF. This chain uses TRBV7-2 with TRBJ1-4; D remains ambiguous. V was cut by 6 bases and J by 2 bases, with 13 bases left in between. The CDR3 is 15 amino acids. Looked up from germline, CDR1 is SGHTA and CDR2 is FQGNSA.

Concerning this clonotype: Being one base from a much bigger clone, this may be a read error. The chain uses TRBV9 and TRBJ1-4; D unresolved. This CDR3 is built from 11 residues. The germline V gene has CDR1 SGDLS and CDR2 YYNGEE. The V and J ends lost 2 bases and 7 bases respectively, with 3 bases between them. CDR3 in amino acids: CASSVGEKLFF. CDR3 nucleotide sequence: TGTGCCAGCAGCGTGGGTGAAAAACTGTTTTTT. Combining the CDR3 with reference TRBV9 and TRBJ1-4 gives the whole variable domain DSGVTQTPKHLITATGQRVTLRCSPRSGDLSVYWYQQSLDQGLQFLIQYYNGEERAKGNILERFSAQQFPDLHSELNLSSLELGDSALYFCASSVGEKLFFGSGTQLSVL.

The chain joins TRBV4-3 to TRBJ2-6; D is perhaps TRBD2 (7 bases). The CDR3 is made up of 18 amino acids. Germline CDR1 reads LGHNA; CDR2 reads YSLEER. V dropped 0 bases and J dropped 5 bases, with 17 bases sitting between them. The chain's CDR3 is CASSQDFIGGRWANVLTF. The CDR3 nucleotides are TGCGCCAGCAGCCAAGATTTCATCGGGGGGCGATGGGCCAACGTCCTGACTTTC.

In its sample, this clonotype was seen many times. J is TRBJ1-2 and V is TRBV3-1; D may be TRBD1 (6 bases). This CDR3 has 16 amino acids. Germline V gene sequence: CDR1 LGHDT, CDR2 YNNKEL (reference sequence). V was pared by 2 bases and J by 4 bases, with 17 bases between. The CDR3 region is CASSQRWGGPGYGYTF. The CDR3 DNA sequence: TGTGCCAGCAGCCAACGTTGGGGGGGGCCGGGCTATGGCTACACCTTC.

Many counts were recorded for this clonotype. The chain combines TRBV12-3 or TRBV12-4 with TRBJ2-1, with D hard to call. The CDR3 is 12 residues long. V was shortened by 5 bases and J by 9 bases, with 11 bases between the two germline ends. CDR3 sequence: CASSHSLSEQFF. The CDR3 DNA sequence: TGTGCCAGCAGTCATAGTTTATCTGAGCAGTTCTTC.

This clonotype came up a few times. The chain uses TRBV27 and TRBJ2-4; D remains unclear. V dropped 1 base and J dropped 1 base, with 5 bases sitting between them. There are 14 residues in the CDR3. Germline CDR1 and CDR2: MNHEY and SMNVEV (reference sequence). CDR3 protein: CASSLLSAKNIQYF. The CDR3 bases are TGTGCCAGCAGTTTATTGTCGGCCAAAAACATTCAGTACTTC.

This clonotype was counted only a few times. This chain uses TRBV6-2 or TRBV6-3 with TRBJ2-3, with 8 bases fitting TRBD1. V gave up 6 bases and J gave up 5 bases; unmatched junction bases: 19. The CDR3 has 18 residues. Germline-derived CDR1 and CDR2 are MNHEY and SVGEGT. CDR3 protein: CASRLQAPVTGVRDTQYF. As DNA, the CDR3 is TGTGCCAGCAGGTTACAAGCACCGGTGACAGGGGTCAGAGATACGCAGTATTTT.

A few counts support this clonotype. V is TRBV4-3 and J is TRBJ2-2; 7 bases are a match to TRBD2. CDR3 length: 16 amino acids. Germline-derived CDR1 and CDR2 are LGHNA and YSLEER. V lost 0 bases and J lost 5; bases outside the gene matches: 6. CDR3 amino acids: CASSQEASGRTGELFF. The CDR3 DNA reads as TGCGCCAGCAGCCAAGAGGCTAGCGGTAGAACCGGGGAGCTGTTTTTT.

This clonotype was picked up a small number of times. The rearrangement links TRBV20-1 to TRBJ2-3; possibly TRBD2 for D (5 bases). V gave up 3 bases and J gave up 4 bases, with 20 bases separating them. This CDR3 region has 16 residues. The germline CDR1 and CDR2 sequences are DFQATT and SNEGSKA (reference sequence). Here the CDR3 reads CSARPPSGREADTQYF. The CDR3 coding sequence is TGCAGTGCTAGGCCTCCGAGCGGACGAGAGGCAGATACGCAGTATTTT.

The J gene is TRBJ2-1, the V gene TRBV12-3 or TRBV12-4, with 7 nucleotides matching TRBD1. The CDR3 totals 12 residues. Trimming took 5 bases from V and 9 from J; bases not matched to a gene: 4. Here the CDR3 DNA reads TGTGCCAGCAGTCCGACAGGGCCTGAGCAGTTCTTC. Translation: CASSPTGPEQFF.

This clonotype was observed many times. The rearrangement uses TRBV24-1 and TRBJ2-7; D might be TRBD1 (5 bases). CDR3 size: 11 residues. The V and J ends lost 6 bases and 4 bases respectively, with 6 bases between them. Germline V lookup: CDR1 KGHDR, CDR2 SFDVKD. CDR3 sequence reads: CATSRGYEQYF. CDR3 coding DNA: TGTGCCACCAGTAGGGGATACGAGCAGTACTTC.

This clonotype has a handful of counts. This sequence joins TRBV5-1 and TRBJ2-1, with D maybe TRBD1 (6 bases). Trimming left V 2 bases short and J 7 bases short, with 16 bases between. Germline V gene data show CDR1 as SGHRS and CDR2 as YFSETQ. The CDR3 spans 15 residues. CDR3 residues: CASSFQGTLENEQFF. CDR3 in DNA: TGCGCCAGCAGCTTCCAAGGGACATTGGAGAATGAGCAGTTCTTC.

The chain joins TRBV14 to TRBJ2-7, with 9 bases fitting TRBD1. The V and J ends lost 7 bases and 4 bases, in that order; junction bases with no gene match: 5. The CDR3 extends over 13 amino acids. The germline V gene has CDR1 SGHDN and CDR2 FVKESK. The CDR3 spells CASNRDRAYEQYF. CDR3 bases: TGTGCCAGCAACCGGGACAGGGCTTACGAGCAGTACTTC.